This record covers a single TCR beta chain. The CDR3 has 17 residues. Germline-derived CDR1 and CDR2 are LGHNA and YSLEER. Trimming took 6 bases from V and 3 from J; bases not matched to a gene: 10. The assay was immunoSEQ multiplex PCR, and TCRdb's table has in-frame clones only and misses some. The table records approximately 390,000 clones, 90% of them present only once. This record comes from a study of blood T cell repertoires in COVID-19. This rearrangement joins TRBV4-3 to TRBJ2-3; 12 nucleotides line up with TRBD1. Sequencing used peripheral blood. The receptor was derived from a man aged 18 to 29 with active or convalescent COVID-19. CDR3 amino acids: CASRCNRDRGPTDTQYF. The CDR3 nucleotides are TGCGCCAGCAGATGCAACCGGGACAGGGGGCCGACAGATACGCAGTATTTT.